There are a few counts of the clone carrying this T cell receptor (beta chain). This sample stems from a study of cytomegalovirus exposure and HLA in healthy donors. PCR used 60 Vbeta primers and 13 Jbeta primers. The data were produced by immunoSEQ multiplex PCR, yet TCRdb's version contains in-frame clones alone and is incomplete. Of some 130,000 clones in the sample, 80% were seen once. Trimming cost V 1 base and J 0 bases, with 8 bases left between them. This CDR3 spans 16 amino acids. CDR1 and CDR2 (germline): SGHDT, YYEEEE. This clonotype was obtained from a young man in good health and CMV-seronegative. The rearrangement uses TRBV5-6 and TRBJ2-6; D gene uncertain. Sequencing used PBMCs. The CDR3 DNA reads as TGTGCCAGCAGCTTGAAGACATCCTCTGGGGCCAACGTCCTGACTTTC. As protein: CASSLKTSSGANVLTF.